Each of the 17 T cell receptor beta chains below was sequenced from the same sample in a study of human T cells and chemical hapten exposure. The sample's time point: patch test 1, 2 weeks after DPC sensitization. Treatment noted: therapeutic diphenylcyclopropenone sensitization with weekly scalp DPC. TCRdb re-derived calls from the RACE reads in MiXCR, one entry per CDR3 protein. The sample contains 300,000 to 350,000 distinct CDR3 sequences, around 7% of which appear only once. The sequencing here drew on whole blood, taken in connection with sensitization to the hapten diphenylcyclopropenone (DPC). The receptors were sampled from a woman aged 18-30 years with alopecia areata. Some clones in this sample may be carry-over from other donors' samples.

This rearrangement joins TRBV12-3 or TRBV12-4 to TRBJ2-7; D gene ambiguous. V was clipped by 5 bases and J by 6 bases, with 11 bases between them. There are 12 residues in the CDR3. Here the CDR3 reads CASSLFYTEQYF. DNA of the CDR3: TGTGCCAGCAGTCTATTCTACACCGAGCAGTACTTC.

The CDR3 region is CASSFYLYTEAFF. The CDR3 DNA reads TGTGCCAGCAGTTTCTATTTGTACACTGAAGCTTTCTTT. This sequence joins TRBV12-3 or TRBV12-4 and TRBJ1-1; no reliable D call. The germline V and J ends were trimmed by 3 bases and 3 bases, with 8 bases remaining between them. The CDR3 contains 13 residues.

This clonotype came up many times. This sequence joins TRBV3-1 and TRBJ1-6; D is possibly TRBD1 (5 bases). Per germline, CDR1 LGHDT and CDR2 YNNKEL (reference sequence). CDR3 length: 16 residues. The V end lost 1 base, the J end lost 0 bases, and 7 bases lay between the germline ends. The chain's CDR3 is CASSQVGGSYNSPLHF. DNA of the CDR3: TGTGCCAGCAGCCAAGTCGGGGGCTCCTATAATTCACCCCTCCACTTT.

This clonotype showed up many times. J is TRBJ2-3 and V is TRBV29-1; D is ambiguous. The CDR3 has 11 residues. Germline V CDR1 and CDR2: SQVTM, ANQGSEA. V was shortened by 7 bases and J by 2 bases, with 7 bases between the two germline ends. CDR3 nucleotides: TGCAGCGCTGGACCCACAGATACGCAGTATTTT. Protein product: CSAGPTDTQYF.

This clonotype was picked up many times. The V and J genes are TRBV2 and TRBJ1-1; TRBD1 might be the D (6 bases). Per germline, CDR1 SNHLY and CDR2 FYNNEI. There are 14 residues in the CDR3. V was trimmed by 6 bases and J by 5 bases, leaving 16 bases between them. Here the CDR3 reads CASSLQGGTTEAFF. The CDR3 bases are TGTGCCAGCAGCCTACAGGGTGGAACGACTGAAGCTTTCTTT. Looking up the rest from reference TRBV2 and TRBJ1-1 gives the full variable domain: EPEVTQTPSHQVTQMGQEVILRCVPISNHLYFYWYRQILGQKVEFLVSFYNNEISEKSEIFDDQFSVERPDGSNFTLKIRSTKLEDSAMYFCASSLQGGTTEAFFGQGTRLTVV.

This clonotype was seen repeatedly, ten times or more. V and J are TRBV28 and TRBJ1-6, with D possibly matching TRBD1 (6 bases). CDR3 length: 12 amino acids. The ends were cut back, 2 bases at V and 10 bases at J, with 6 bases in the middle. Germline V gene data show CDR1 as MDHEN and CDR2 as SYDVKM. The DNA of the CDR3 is TGTGCCAGCAGTTTACAGGGGTCACCCCTCCACTTT. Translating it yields CASSLQGSPLHF.

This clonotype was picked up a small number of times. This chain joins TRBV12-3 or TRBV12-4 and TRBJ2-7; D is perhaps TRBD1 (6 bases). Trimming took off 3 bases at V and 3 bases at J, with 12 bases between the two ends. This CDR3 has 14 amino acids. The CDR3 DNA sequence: TGTGCCAGCAGTTTTTCAGGGGTTCTCTACGAGCAGTACTTC. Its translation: CASSFSGVLYEQYF.

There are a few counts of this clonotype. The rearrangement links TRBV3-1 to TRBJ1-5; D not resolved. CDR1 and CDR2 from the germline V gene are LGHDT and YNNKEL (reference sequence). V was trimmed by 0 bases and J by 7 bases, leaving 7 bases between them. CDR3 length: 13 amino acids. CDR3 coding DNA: TGTGCCAGCAGCCAAGATGCGGGACAGCCCCAGCATTTT. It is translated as CASSQDAGQPQHF.

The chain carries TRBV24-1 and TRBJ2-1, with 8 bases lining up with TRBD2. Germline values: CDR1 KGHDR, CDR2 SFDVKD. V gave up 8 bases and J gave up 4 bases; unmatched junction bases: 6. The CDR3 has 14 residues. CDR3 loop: CATTSGGLYNEQFF. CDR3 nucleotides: TGTGCCACCACGAGCGGGGGCCTTTACAATGAGCAGTTCTTC.

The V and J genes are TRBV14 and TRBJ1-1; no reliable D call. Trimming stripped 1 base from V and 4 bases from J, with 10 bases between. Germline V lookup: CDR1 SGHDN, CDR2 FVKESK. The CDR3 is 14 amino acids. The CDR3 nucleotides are TGTGCCAGCAGCCAAGTGACCGTGTTCACTGAAGCTTTCTTT. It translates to CASSQVTVFTEAFF.

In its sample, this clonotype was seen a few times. The CDR3 DNA is TGTGCCAGCAGTTTACGCGGGGGTCGGGGCGAGCAGTACTTC. This encodes CASSLRGGRGEQYF. The chain uses TRBV12-3 or TRBV12-4 and TRBJ2-7; TRBD2 matches 7 bases. This CDR3 region has 14 residues. V lost 2 bases, J lost 6 bases, and 7 bases stayed unmatched.

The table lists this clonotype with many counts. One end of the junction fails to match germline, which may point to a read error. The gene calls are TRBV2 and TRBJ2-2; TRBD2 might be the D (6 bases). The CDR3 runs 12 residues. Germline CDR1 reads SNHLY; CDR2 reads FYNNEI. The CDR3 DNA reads TGTGCCAGCCGGGGACTCCCCGGTGAGCTGTTTTTT. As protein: CASRGLPGELFF.

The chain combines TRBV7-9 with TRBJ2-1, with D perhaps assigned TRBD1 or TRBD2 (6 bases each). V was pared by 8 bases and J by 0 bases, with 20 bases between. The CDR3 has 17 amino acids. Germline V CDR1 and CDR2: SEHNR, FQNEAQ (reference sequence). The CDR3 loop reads CASSPKGGLGSYNEQFF. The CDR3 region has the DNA TGTGCCAGCTCCCCCAAGGGGGGATTGGGCTCCTACAATGAGCAGTTCTTC.

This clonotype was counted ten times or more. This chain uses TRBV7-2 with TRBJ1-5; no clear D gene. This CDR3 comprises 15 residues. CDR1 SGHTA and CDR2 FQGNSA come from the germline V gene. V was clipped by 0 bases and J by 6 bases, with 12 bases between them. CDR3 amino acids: CASSLATSGSQPQHF. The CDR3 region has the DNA TGTGCCAGCAGCTTAGCGACGTCAGGAAGTCAGCCCCAGCATTTT.

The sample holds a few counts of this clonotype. The CDR3, as DNA: TGTGCCAGCACCCCCCTGGGGGGGAACTATGGCTACACCTTC. Its protein product is CASTPLGGNYGYTF. The gene calls are TRBV7-9 and TRBJ1-2; D is perhaps TRBD1 (5 bases). This CDR3 region has 14 residues. The germline gives CDR1 SEHNR, CDR2 FQNEAQ (reference sequence). Deletions cut 7 bases from V and 2 bases from J, with 14 bases between.

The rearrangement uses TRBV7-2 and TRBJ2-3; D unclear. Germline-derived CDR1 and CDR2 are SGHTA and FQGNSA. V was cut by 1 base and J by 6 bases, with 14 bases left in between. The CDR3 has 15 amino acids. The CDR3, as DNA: TGTGCCAGCAGCTTAGTGGAGCGATCCAGGGATACGCAGTATTTT. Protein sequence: CASSLVERSRDTQYF.

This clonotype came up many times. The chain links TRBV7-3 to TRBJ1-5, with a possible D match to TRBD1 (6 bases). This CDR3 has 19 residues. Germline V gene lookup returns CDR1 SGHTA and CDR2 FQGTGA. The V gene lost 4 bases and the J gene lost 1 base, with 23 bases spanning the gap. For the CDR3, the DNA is TGTGCCAGCAGCTCCCCGTGGGGGGCTGAGGGTGAGAGCAATCAGCCCCAGCATTTT. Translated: CASSSPWGAEGESNQPQHF.